The clone carrying this T cell receptor beta chain was observed a few times. What it binds is not known. V gave up 5 bases and J gave up 5 bases, with 19 bases separating them. The CDR3 totals 15 residues. Germline values: CDR1 SGHVS, CDR2 FQNEAQ. Isolation recovered at least 6.5 million PBMCs from every sample. The data were obtained in a study of blood T cells in healthy people across ages. Study-wide points: Age showed a roughly linear inverse relationship with TCR beta diversity per million T cells. Expanded clonotype shifts may have been confounded, as the donors had an unknown CMV status.

It was with a sample-barcoded 5' primer and a J-beta primer mix that a second PCR of about 6 to 12 cycles was run. Every molecule of cDNA carried a tag from a template-switch adaptor with 12 random nucleotides. TCRdb recomputed calls from the 5' RACE reads with MiXCR, one row per CDR3 protein. In the table there are about 1.5 million distinct CDR3 sequences, roughly 40% of which are singletons. The sample taken for sequencing was blood. This chain links TRBV7-8 with TRBJ2-7, with D perhaps matching TRBD2 (6 bases). The sequence was collected from a woman younger than 35 in good health. The DNA for the CDR3 is TGTGCCAGCAGCGCCATCGGAGGGGTGTTGGACGAGCAGTACTTC. Amino acid sequence: CASSAIGGVLDEQYF.